Below are 16 T cell receptor beta chains sequenced from a single sample in a study of blood T cell repertoires in COVID-19. Measured with immunoSEQ multiplex PCR; TCRdb has only the in-frame clones, and not every one. The data show some 200,000 clones, 88% seen once. The specimen was peripheral blood. Receptors were obtained from a man in his 70s with acute or convalescent COVID-19.

The gene calls are TRBV5-5 and TRBJ2-7, with D possibly matching TRBD2 (5 bases). The V and J ends lost 0 bases and 0 bases respectively, with 10 bases between them. Germline CDR1 is SGHKS and CDR2 is YYEKEE (reference sequence). CDR3 size: 15 residues. Written as DNA, the CDR3 is TGTGCCAGCAGCTTGGGGGTAACTAGCTCCTACGAGCAGTACTTC. Protein: CASSLGVTSSYEQYF.

This clone has only a few counts. This chain connects TRBV6-5 to TRBJ2-2; D gene ambiguous. Looked up from germline, CDR1 is MNHEY and CDR2 is SVGAGI. The CDR3 is 13 amino acids. Trimming left V 4 bases short and J 4 bases short, with 7 bases between. The CDR3 reads CASSSPGTGELFF. The CDR3 DNA reads as TGTGCCAGCAGTTCGCCGGGCACCGGGGAGCTGTTTTTT.

The chain employs TRBV5-6 and TRBJ2-5; 9 bases are a match to TRBD1. V lost 4 bases, J lost 7 bases, and 14 bases stayed unmatched. The germline V gene has CDR1 SGHDT and CDR2 YYEEEE. This CDR3 region has 16 residues. The CDR3 loop reads CASSPPGQGNIGTQYF. DNA for the CDR3: TGTGCCAGCAGCCCTCCGGGACAGGGAAATATAGGGACCCAGTACTTC.

The rearrangement joins TRBV30 to TRBJ2-7, with TRBD2 identical over 14 bases. The germline V gene encodes CDR1 GTSNPN and CDR2 SVGIG (reference sequence). V lost 4 bases to trimming and J lost 4 bases; unmatched junction nucleotides: 3. The length of the CDR3 is 14 residues. The CDR3 is CAWTGTSGSYEQYF. The CDR3 DNA sequence: TGTGCCTGGACCGGGACTAGCGGGAGTTACGAGCAGTACTTC.

V and J are TRBV5-5 and TRBJ2-1; 14 bases fit TRBD2. The CDR3 spans 14 residues. V was pared by 3 bases and J by 9 bases, with 2 bases of the junction left unmatched. Germline V gene lookup returns CDR1 SGHKS and CDR2 YYEKEE (reference sequence). The CDR3 DNA sequence: TGTGCCAGCAGCTCAGGGACTAGCGGGAGTGAGCAGTTCTTC. Translation: CASSSGTSGSEQFF. The full variable domain, in which reference TRBV5-5 and TRBJ2-1 provide the parts outside the CDR3, is DAGVTQSPTHLIKTRGQQVTLRCSPISGHKSVSWYQQVLGQGPQFIFQYYEKEERGRGNFPDRFSARQFPNYSSELNVNALLLGDSALYLCASSSGTSGSEQFFGPGTRLTVL.

The chain recombines TRBV3-1 (or the pseudogene TRBV3-2) with TRBJ2-3; 10 nucleotides agree with TRBD2. Germline CDR1 reads LGHDT; CDR2 reads YNNKEL (reference sequence). The V gene end was trimmed by 2 bases and the J gene end by 8 bases; junction bases not matched to a gene: 7. The CDR3 loop spans 15 amino acids. The CDR3 protein is CASSQTSGVAGTQYF. The CDR3 DNA reads TGTGCCAGCAGCCAAACTAGCGGGGTCGCTGGTACGCAGTATTTT.

The V gene is TRBV7-8, the J gene TRBJ2-1; D uncertain. V lost 3 bases and J 15 bases, leaving 12 bases between the germline ends. There are 11 residues in the CDR3. The germline gives CDR1 SGHVS, CDR2 FQNEAQ. CDR3 DNA sequence: TGTGCCAGCAGCTTTGGCGGAAGGCGGTTCTTC. It encodes CASSFGGRRFF.

In its sample, this clone was seen once. V usage is TRBV24-1 and J usage is TRBJ2-1; the match to TRBD2 covers 9 bases. The length of the CDR3 is 15 residues. The V gene's germline CDR1 is KGHDR and CDR2 SFDVKD. Losses at the gene ends were 4 bases for V and 7 bases for J; bases not matched to a gene: 7. The chain's CDR3 is CATSDSASGRNEQFF. The CDR3 bases are TGTGCCACCAGTGACTCGGCCAGCGGGAGGAATGAGCAGTTCTTC.

Only a few counts were recorded for this clone. The V and J genes are TRBV5-4 and TRBJ1-6; TRBD1 matches at 8 bases. The CDR3 is made up of 14 amino acids. V trimming: 6 bases; J trimming: 7 bases; junction bases outside the gene matches: 6. In germline, CDR1 is SGHNT, CDR2 YYREEE (reference sequence). This CDR3 reads CASTLQGGNSPLHF. CDR3 DNA sequence: TGTGCCAGCACCTTACAGGGGGGGAATTCACCCCTCCACTTT.

This chain connects TRBV25-1 to TRBJ2-1, with 13 positions matching TRBD2. The CDR3 sequence is 16 residues long. Trimming took 0 bases from V and 5 from J; bases not matched to a gene: 1. Germline CDR1 is MGHDK and CDR2 is SYGVNS. This CDR3 reads CASSEYGTSGNNEQFF. CDR3 sequence (DNA): TGTGCCAGCAGTGAATATGGGACTAGCGGGAACAATGAGCAGTTCTTC.

J is TRBJ2-7 and V is TRBV5-1; TRBD1 agrees at 9 bases. The CDR3 spans 16 residues. From germline, CDR1 is SGHRS and CDR2 YFSETQ. V gave up 1 base and J gave up 1 base; unmatched junction bases: 6. The CDR3 reads CASSLTVQGASYEQYF. CDR3 in DNA: TGCGCCAGCAGCTTGACCGTACAGGGGGCGTCCTACGAGCAGTACTTC. Variable domain in full (rest from reference TRBV5-1 and TRBJ2-7): KAGVTQTPRYLIKTRGQQVTLSCSPISGHRSVSWYQQTPGQGLQFLFEYFSETQRNKGNFPGRFSGRQFSNSRSEMNVSTLELGDSALYLCASSLTVQGASYEQYFGPGTRLTVT.

The rearrangement uses TRBV5-6 and TRBJ1-5, with D perhaps TRBD1 (6 bases). CDR1 and CDR2 (germline): SGHDT, YYEEEE. The CDR3 runs 18 residues. With 4 bases removed from V and 0 bases from J, the gap between germline ends came to 20 bases. CDR3 sequence: CASSRGSTGQHSNQPQHF. For the CDR3, the DNA is TGTGCCAGCAGCAGGGGTAGTACAGGGCAACATAGCAATCAGCCCCAGCATTTT.

This chain links TRBV4-2 with TRBJ2-7, with 9 nucleotides matching TRBD1. With 4 bases clipped from V and 5 bases from J, the junction kept 9 bases outside the gene matches. The germline CDR1 and CDR2 sequences are LGHNA and YNFKEQ. The CDR3 has 15 residues. CDR3 nucleotides: TGTGCCAGCAGCCGCAGTCAGGACAGGGGAGACGAGCAGTACTTC. This gives the protein CASSRSQDRGDEQYF.

To note about this clone: The sample has other DNA sequences that encode this CDR3 too. The rearrangement joins TRBV28 to TRBJ1-3, with TRBD1 matching over 9 bases. Germline V gives CDR1 MDHEN, CDR2 SYDVKM. Unmatched junction bases numbered 6, after V lost 5 bases and J lost 4 bases. The CDR3 extends over 15 amino acids. The CDR3 loop is CASSPQGASGNTIYF. Written as DNA, the CDR3 is TGTGCCAGCAGTCCACAGGGGGCATCAGGAAACACCATATATTTT.

This sequence joins TRBV6-6 and TRBJ1-5; D uncertain. This CDR3 spans 14 amino acids. The germline CDR1 and CDR2 sequences are MNHNY and SVGAGI (reference sequence). V lost 6 bases and J 4 bases, leaving 13 bases between the germline ends. CDR3 sequence (DNA): TGTGCCAGCAGGTTAGAGGTCAGTAATCAGCCCCAGCATTTT. Translation gives CASRLEVSNQPQHF.

In regard to this clone: A read error may explain this, as a much larger clone is one base away. The rearrangement links TRBV12-3 or TRBV12-4 to TRBJ2-7; D not resolved. V was cut by 2 bases and J by 5 bases, with 4 bases left in between. The CDR3 spans 11 residues. The CDR3 nucleotides read TGTGCCAGCAGTTTATCAAACGAGCAGTACTTC. This translates into CASSLSNEQYF.